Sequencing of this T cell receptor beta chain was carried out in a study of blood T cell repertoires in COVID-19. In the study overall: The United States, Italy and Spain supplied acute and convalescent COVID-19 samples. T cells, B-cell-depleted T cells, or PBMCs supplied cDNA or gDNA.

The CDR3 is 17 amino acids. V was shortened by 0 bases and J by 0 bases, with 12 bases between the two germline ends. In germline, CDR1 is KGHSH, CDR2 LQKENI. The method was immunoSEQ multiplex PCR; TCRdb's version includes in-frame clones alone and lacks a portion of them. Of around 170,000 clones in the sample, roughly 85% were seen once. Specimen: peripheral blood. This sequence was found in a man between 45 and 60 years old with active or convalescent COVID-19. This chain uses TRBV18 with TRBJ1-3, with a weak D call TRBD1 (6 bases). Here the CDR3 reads CASSPPETGRSGNTIYF. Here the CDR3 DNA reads TGTGCCAGCTCACCACCCGAGACAGGCCGCTCTGGAAACACCATATATTTT.